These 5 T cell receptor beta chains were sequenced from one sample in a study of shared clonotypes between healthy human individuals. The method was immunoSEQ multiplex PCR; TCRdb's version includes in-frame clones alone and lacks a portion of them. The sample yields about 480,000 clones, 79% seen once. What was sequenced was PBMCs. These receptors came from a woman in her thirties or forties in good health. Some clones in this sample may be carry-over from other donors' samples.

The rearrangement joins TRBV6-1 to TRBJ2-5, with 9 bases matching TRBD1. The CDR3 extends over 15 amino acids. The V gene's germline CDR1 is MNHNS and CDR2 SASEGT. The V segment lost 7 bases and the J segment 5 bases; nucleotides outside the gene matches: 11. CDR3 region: CASTYTGGARETQYF. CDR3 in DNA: TGTGCCAGCACATACACAGGGGGCGCGAGGGAGACCCAGTACTTC.

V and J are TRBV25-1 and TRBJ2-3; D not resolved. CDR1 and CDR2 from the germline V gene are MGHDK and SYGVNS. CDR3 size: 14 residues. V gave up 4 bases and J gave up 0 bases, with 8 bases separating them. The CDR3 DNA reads TGTGCCAGCAGTGGGGGTACTAGCACAGATACGCAGTATTTT. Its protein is CASSGGTSTDTQYF.

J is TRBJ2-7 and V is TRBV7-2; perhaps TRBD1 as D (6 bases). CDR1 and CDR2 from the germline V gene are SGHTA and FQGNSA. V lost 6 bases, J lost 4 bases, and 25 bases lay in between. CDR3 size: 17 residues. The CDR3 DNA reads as TGTGCCAGCAGTACATCCAGGGGAAGGGCCTTGGGGTACGAGCAGTACTTC. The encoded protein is CASSTSRGRALGYEQYF.

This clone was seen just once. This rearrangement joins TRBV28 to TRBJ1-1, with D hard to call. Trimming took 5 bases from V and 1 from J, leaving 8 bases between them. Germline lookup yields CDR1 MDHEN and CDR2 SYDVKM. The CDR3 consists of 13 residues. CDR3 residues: CASSPPTNTEAFF. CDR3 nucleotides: TGTGCCAGCAGTCCCCCCACGAACACTGAAGCTTTCTTT.

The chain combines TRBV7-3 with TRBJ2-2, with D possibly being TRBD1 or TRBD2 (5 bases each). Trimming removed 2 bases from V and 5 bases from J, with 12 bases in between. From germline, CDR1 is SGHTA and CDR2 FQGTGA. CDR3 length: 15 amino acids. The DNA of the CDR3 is TGTGCCAGCAGCTTATTTGGCAGGGAGACCGGGGAGCTGTTTTTT. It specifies CASSLFGRETGELFF.